This TCR beta chain was captured by sequencing in a study of glioma-infiltrating T cells after dendritic cell vaccination. Across the whole study: Autologous tumor lysate-pulsed dendritic cell vaccination was given between about 2002 and 2012.

This table comes from immunoSEQ multiplex PCR, and its TCRdb copy is limited to in-frame clones, with some not included. The sample gives about 32,000 clones, 90% to 95% of which show up once; 2.2% is in the top ten. CDR3 length: 14 residues. Trimming shortened V by 5 bases and J by 2 bases, and 13 bases separated the two germline ends. The germline CDR1 and CDR2 sequences are SGHNT and YYREEE (reference sequence). The origin of this receptor is a human donor with glioblastoma. This chain links TRBV5-4 with TRBJ2-5; possible D gene TRBD2, 7 bases. Here the sequenced sample was blood, taken before dendritic cell vaccination. CDR3 nucleotides: TGTGCCAGCAGGGGGGGGCCTTTACAAGAGACCCAGTACTTC. This gives the protein CASRGGPLQETQYF.